Following are 14 T cell receptor beta chains from one sample sequenced in a study of blood T cell repertoires in COVID-19. TCRdb keeps only in-frame clones here, not all; method: immunoSEQ multiplex PCR. The sample includes roughly 160,000 clones, approximately 91% of them seen just once. The specimen was peripheral blood. Receptor source: a man aged 18 to 29 with acute or convalescent COVID-19.

This clone was counted a few times. J is TRBJ1-1 and V is TRBV29-1, with D hard to call. Deletions cut 6 bases from V and 0 bases from J, with 5 bases between. The CDR3 spans 11 residues. The germline gives CDR1 SQVTM, CDR2 ANQGSEA. CDR3 in amino acids: CSVEMNTEAFF. Here the CDR3 DNA reads TGCAGCGTGGAGATGAACACTGAAGCTTTCTTT.

This rearrangement joins TRBV14 to TRBJ2-1, with 7 positions matching TRBD2. Per the germline V gene, CDR1 is SGHDN and CDR2 is FVKESK. CDR3 length: 17 amino acids. The trim removed 1 base at V and 7 bases at J, leaving 13 bases unmatched. CDR3 protein: CASSQGRLSGKENEQFF. The CDR3 coding sequence is TGTGCCAGCAGCCAAGGCAGGTTGAGCGGGAAAGAGAATGAGCAGTTCTTC.

The J gene is TRBJ2-7, the V gene TRBV30; 9 nucleotides match TRBD1. The CDR3 covers 14 residues. Germline V lookup: CDR1 GTSNPN, CDR2 SVGIG (reference sequence). With 3 bases clipped from V and 4 bases from J, the junction kept 7 bases outside the gene matches. The CDR3 coding sequence is TGTGCCTGGAGAACCGGGACAGGGATTTACGAGCAGTACTTC. Protein sequence: CAWRTGTGIYEQYF.

The chain employs TRBV6-5 and TRBJ2-7; no firm D call. This CDR3 is built from 15 residues. CDR1 MNHEY and CDR2 SVGAGI come from the germline V gene. V was cut by 0 bases and J by 3 bases, with 12 bases left in between. The CDR3 nucleotides read TGTGCCAGCAGTTACTCCAACACCCCCTTCTACGAGCAGTACTTC. Translating gives CASSYSNTPFYEQYF.

CDR3 residues: CASSQGWTASPLHF. The CDR3 DNA follows: TGCGCCAGCAGCCAAGGCTGGACAGCGTCACCCCTCCACTTT. The J gene is TRBJ1-6, the V gene TRBV4-1; the D gene is possibly TRBD1 (6 bases). V was pared by 1 base and J by 10 bases, with 11 bases between. Germline loops: CDR1 MGHRA, CDR2 YSYEKL. This CDR3 spans 14 amino acids.

The count of this clone is one. The chain recombines TRBV30 with TRBJ1-4, with 8 bases that match TRBD1. V lost 2 bases, J lost 5 bases, and 4 bases stayed unmatched. Germline-derived CDR1 and CDR2 are GTSNPN and SVGIG (reference sequence). The CDR3 covers 14 residues. CDR3 loop: CAWSPRTGNEKLFF. DNA for the CDR3: TGTGCCTGGAGTCCAAGGACAGGGAATGAAAAACTGTTTTTT.

The rearrangement uses TRBV27 and TRBJ2-7; 9 nucleotides align to TRBD2. This CDR3 is 18 amino acids long. Germline lookup yields CDR1 MNHEY and CDR2 SMNVEV (reference sequence). Unmatched junction bases numbered 13, after V lost 2 bases and J lost 2 bases. In DNA form, the CDR3 reads TGTGCCAGCAGTTTAATCGGGGTCCTGCGGGGGGGTACCTACGAGCAGTACTTC. Its protein is CASSLIGVLRGGTYEQYF.

V usage is TRBV2 and J usage is TRBJ1-6; 8 bases fit TRBD1. Germline assignment: CDR1 SNHLY and CDR2 FYNNEI. This CDR3 has 13 amino acids. Trimming cost V 11 bases and J 5 bases; bases outside gene matches: 5. CDR3 sequence: CAGHRGDNSPLHF. As DNA, the CDR3 is TGTGCCGGACACAGGGGGGATAATTCACCCCTCCACTTT.

This sequence joins TRBV20-1 and TRBJ1-1; D is unresolved. Deletions cut 1 base from V and 7 bases from J, with 7 bases between. The CDR3 is made up of 11 amino acids. Germline lookup yields CDR1 DFQATT and CDR2 SNEGSKA (reference sequence). The CDR3 sequence is CSARGSGEAFF. DNA for the CDR3: TGCAGTGCTAGAGGTAGTGGTGAAGCTTTCTTT.

The chain joins TRBV30 to TRBJ1-2; tentatively, D is TRBD1 (5 bases). V dropped 2 bases and J dropped 5 bases, with 12 bases sitting between them. This CDR3 spans 13 amino acids. Germline V lookup: CDR1 GTSNPN, CDR2 SVGIG (reference sequence). The CDR3 protein is CAWSTTGFYGYTF. The CDR3 DNA sequence: TGTGCCTGGAGTACAACAGGTTTTTATGGCTACACCTTC. Full variable domain (rest looked up from reference TRBV30 and TRBJ1-2): SQTIHQWPATLVQPVGSPLSLECTVEGTSNPNLYWYRQAAGRGLQLLFYSVGIGQISSEVPQNLSASRPQDRQFILSSKKLLLSDSGFYLCAWSTTGFYGYTFGSGTRLTVV.

The V and J genes are TRBV5-1 and TRBJ1-6; D gene uncertain. The length of the CDR3 is 19 residues. The germline V gene encodes CDR1 SGHRS and CDR2 YFSETQ. Trimming took off 0 bases at V and 0 bases at J, with 16 bases between the two ends. CDR3 sequence reads: CASSLGVAVSSSYNSPLHF. CDR3 DNA sequence: TGCGCCAGCAGCTTGGGGGTCGCTGTCTCTAGCTCCTATAATTCACCCCTCCACTTT.

There are a few counts of this clone. The CDR3 sequence is CAWAGQGSNQPQHF. DNA of the CDR3: TGTGCCTGGGCAGGACAGGGGAGCAATCAGCCCCAGCATTTT. The rearrangement links TRBV30 to TRBJ1-5; 9 bases match TRBD1. Germline V gene lookup returns CDR1 GTSNPN and CDR2 SVGIG (reference sequence). The length of the CDR3 is 14 residues. V was pared by 5 bases and J by 1 base, with 3 bases of the junction left unmatched. The variable domain in full, completed from reference TRBV30 and TRBJ1-5, reads SQTIHQWPATLVQPVGSPLSLECTVEGTSNPNLYWYRQAAGRGLQLLFYSVGIGQISSEVPQNLSASRPQDRQFILSSKKLLLSDSGFYLCAWAGQGSNQPQHFGDGTRLSIL.

This clone showed up just once. This chain connects TRBV30 to TRBJ1-1; D is unclear. Trimming pared 5 bases from V and 1 base from J, leaving 11 bases between. Germline lookup yields CDR1 GTSNPN and CDR2 SVGIG (reference sequence). The CDR3 sequence is 13 residues long. The CDR3 spells CAWGPHENTEAFF. CDR3 sequence (DNA): TGTGCCTGGGGCCCACATGAGAACACTGAAGCTTTCTTT.

The chain links TRBV9 to TRBJ1-5, with 8 nucleotides matching TRBD1. CDR3 size: 20 residues. The J segment lost 0 bases and the V segment lost 2 bases, leaving 16 bases of the junction unmatched. CDR1 and CDR2 from the germline V gene are SGDLS and YYNGEE. Here the CDR3 DNA reads TGTGCCAGCAGCGTGCCAGGACAGGGACATTCTCTTTATAGCAATCAGCCCCAGCATTTT. Translated, it gives CASSVPGQGHSLYSNQPQHF. Full variable domain (remainder filled in from reference TRBV9 and TRBJ1-5): DSGVTQTPKHLITATGQRVTLRCSPRSGDLSVYWYQQSLDQGLQFLIQYYNGEERAKGNILERFSAQQFPDLHSELNLSSLELGDSALYFCASSVPGQGHSLYSNQPQHFGDGTRLSIL.